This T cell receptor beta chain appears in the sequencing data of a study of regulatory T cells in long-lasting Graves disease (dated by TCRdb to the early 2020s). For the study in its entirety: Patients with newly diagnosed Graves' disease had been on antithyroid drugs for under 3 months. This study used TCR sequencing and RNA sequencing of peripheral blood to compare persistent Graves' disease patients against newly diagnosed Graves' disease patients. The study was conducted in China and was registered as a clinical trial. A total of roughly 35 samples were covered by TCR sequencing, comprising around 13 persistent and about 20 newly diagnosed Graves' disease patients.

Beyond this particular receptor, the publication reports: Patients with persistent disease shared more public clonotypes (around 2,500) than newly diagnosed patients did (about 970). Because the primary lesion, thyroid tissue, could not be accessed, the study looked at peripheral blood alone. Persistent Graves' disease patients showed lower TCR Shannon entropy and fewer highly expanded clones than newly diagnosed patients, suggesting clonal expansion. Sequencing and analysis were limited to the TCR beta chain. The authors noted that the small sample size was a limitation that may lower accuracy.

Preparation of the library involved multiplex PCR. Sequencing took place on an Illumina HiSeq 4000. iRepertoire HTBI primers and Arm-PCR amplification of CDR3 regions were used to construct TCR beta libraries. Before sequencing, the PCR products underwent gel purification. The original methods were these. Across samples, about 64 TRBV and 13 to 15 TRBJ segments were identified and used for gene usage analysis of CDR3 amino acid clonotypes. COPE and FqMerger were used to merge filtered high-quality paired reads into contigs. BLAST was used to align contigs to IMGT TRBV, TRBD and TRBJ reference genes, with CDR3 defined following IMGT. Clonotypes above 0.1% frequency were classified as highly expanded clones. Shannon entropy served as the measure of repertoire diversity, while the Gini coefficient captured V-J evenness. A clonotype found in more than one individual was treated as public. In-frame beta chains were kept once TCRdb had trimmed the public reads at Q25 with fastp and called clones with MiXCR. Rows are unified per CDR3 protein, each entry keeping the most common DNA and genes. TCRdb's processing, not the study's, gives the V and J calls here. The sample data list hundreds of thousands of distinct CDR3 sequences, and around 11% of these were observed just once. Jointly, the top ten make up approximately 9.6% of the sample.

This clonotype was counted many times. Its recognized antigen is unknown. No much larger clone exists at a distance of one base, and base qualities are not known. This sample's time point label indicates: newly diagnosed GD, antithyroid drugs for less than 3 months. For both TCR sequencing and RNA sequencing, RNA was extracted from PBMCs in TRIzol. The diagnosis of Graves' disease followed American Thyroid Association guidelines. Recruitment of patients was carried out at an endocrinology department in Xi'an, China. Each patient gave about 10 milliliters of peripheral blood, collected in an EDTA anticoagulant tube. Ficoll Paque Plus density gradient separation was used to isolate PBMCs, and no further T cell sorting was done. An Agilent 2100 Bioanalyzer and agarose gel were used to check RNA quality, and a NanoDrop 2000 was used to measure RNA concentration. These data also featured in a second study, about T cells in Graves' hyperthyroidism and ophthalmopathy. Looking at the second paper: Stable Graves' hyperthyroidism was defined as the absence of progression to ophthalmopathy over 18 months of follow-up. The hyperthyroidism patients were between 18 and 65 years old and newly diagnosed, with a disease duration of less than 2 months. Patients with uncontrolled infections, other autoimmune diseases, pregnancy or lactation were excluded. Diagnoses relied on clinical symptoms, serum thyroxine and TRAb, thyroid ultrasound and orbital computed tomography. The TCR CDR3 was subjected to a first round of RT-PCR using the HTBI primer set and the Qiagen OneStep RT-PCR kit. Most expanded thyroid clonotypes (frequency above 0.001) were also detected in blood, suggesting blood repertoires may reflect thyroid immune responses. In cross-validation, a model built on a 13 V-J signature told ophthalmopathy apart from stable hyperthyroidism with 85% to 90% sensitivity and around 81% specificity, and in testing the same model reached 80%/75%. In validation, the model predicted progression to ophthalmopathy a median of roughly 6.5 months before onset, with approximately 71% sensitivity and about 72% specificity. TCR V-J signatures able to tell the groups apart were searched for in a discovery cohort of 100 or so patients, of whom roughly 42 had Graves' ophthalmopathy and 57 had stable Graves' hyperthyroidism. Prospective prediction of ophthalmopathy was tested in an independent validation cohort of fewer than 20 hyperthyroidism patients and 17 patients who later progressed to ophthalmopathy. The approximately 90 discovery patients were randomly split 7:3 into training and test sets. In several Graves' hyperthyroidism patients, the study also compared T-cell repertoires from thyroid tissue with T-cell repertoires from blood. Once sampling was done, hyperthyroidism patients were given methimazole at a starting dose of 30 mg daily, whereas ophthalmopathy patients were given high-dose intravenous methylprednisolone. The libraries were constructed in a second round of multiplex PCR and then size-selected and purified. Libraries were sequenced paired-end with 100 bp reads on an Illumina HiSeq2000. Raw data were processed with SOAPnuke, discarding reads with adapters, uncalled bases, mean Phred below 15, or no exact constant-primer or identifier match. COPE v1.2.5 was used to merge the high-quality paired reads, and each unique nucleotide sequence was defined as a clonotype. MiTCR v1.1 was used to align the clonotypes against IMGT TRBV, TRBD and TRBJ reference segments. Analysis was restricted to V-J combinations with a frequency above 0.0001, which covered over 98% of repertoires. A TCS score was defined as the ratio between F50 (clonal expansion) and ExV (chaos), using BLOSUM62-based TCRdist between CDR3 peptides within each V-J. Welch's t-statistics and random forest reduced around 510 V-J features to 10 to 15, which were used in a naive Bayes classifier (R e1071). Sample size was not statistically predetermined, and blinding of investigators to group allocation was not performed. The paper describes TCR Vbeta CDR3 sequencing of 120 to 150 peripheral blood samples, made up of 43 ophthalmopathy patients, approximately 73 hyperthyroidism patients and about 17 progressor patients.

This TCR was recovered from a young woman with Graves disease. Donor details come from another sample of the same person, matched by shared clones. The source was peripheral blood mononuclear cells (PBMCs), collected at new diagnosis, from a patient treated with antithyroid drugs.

The nucleotide sequence is given as TGCAGTGCTAGAAACTTCGGACTAGCGGGAGGGCCTAGCACAGATACGCAGTATTTT. Its translation is CSARNFGLAGGPSTDTQYF. The V and J genes are TRBV20-1 and TRBJ2-3, with 15 junctional bases fitting TRBD2. CDR1 and CDR2 are read off the germline V gene (reference sequence) as DFQATT and SNEGSKA. Ends trimmed: V by 2 bases, J by 0 bases; bases unmatched to a gene: 9. Taken from cysteine to phenylalanine, the CDR3 has 19 residues. Only the CDR3 DNA stays, 57 bases, in frame from base 1.